A single sample gave rise to the 24 T cell receptor beta chains below, sequenced in a study of metastatic and nonmetastatic thyroid tumors (dated by TCRdb to the early 2020s). No treatment had been received by any patient before thyroid surgery. The library was obtained by PCR. The instrument given in TCRdb is Illumina HiSeq 4000. The public sequencing data were trimmed at Q25 with fastp and processed into clonotypes with MiXCR by TCRdb, which kept only in-frame beta chains. Across this sample there are about 33,000 clones, with about 18% seen only once. The top ten clonotypes cover approximately 4.8% of the sample. The source material was blood. The receptor source for this set is a female donor with papillary thyroid cancer or a benign thyroid nodule (not recorded which). Some clones in this sample may be carry-over from other donors' samples.

At least ten counts were recorded for this clone. The chain couples TRBV7-9 to TRBJ2-1; 8 bases are a match to TRBD2. Germline lookup yields CDR1 SEHNR and CDR2 FQNEAQ (reference sequence). This CDR3 has 19 residues. Trimming took 5 bases from V and 5 from J; bases not matched to a gene: 20. The CDR3 region is CASSTRQRTGGSTDNEQFF. The CDR3 nucleotides are TGTGCCAGCAGCACACGACAGCGGACGGGAGGGTCAACCGACAATGAGCAGTTCTTC.

Remarks on this clone: One end of the junction fails to match germline, which may point to a read error. This rearrangement joins TRBV7-8 to TRBJ2-7; TRBD2 matches at 8 bases. Germline lookup yields CDR1 SGHVS and CDR2 FQNEAQ. The CDR3 is made up of 14 amino acids. The CDR3: CAISFRAGGDEQYF. In DNA, the CDR3 is TGTGCCATCAGCTTCCGTGCGGGGGGCGACGAGCAGTACTTC.

There are many counts of this clone. This chain connects TRBV24-1 to TRBJ2-3; 8 positions match TRBD2. Germline CDR1 KGHDR, CDR2 SFDVKD. Trimming at V came to 3 bases and at J to 2 bases, leaving 3 bases not matched to a gene. The CDR3 spans 15 residues. The CDR3 coding sequence is TGTGCCACCAGTGATAGCGGGGGACACACAGATACGCAGTATTTT. Translated: CATSDSGGHTDTQYF.

V and J are TRBV11-2 and TRBJ2-7, with 7 bases lining up with TRBD1. The V and J ends lost 1 base and 1 base, in that order; junction bases with no gene match: 7. CDR1 SGHAT and CDR2 FQNNGV come from the germline V gene. The CDR3 extends over 16 amino acids. In DNA form, the CDR3 reads TGTGCCAGCAGCTTAGTCTACGGGACAGCATCCTACGAGCAGTACTTC. This gives the protein CASSLVYGTASYEQYF.

This clone has ten or more counts. CDR3 residues: CATSDAGQLGYTF. DNA for the CDR3: TGTGCCACCAGTGATGCCGGACAGCTTGGCTACACCTTC. V and J are TRBV24-1 and TRBJ1-2; TRBD1 might be the D (6 bases). Trimming left V 3 bases short and J 7 bases short, with 11 bases between. The CDR3 is made up of 13 amino acids. CDR1 is KGHDR, CDR2 SFDVKD, per germline.

This clone showed up many times. The rearrangement uses TRBV12-3 or TRBV12-4 and TRBJ2-3; D could derive from TRBD1 or TRBD2 (5 bases each). Trimming removed 2 bases from V and 3 bases from J, with 12 bases in between. The CDR3 sequence is 15 residues long. In DNA, the CDR3 is TGTGCCAGCAGTTTACAGGGTGGGGGAACAGATACGCAGTATTTT. This codes for CASSLQGGGTDTQYF.

This clone was picked up many times. The gene calls are TRBV28 and TRBJ2-1, with D maybe TRBD1 (5 bases). CDR1 and CDR2 (germline): MDHEN, SYDVKM. This CDR3 comprises 13 residues. The ends were cut back, 6 bases at V and 4 bases at J, with 10 bases in the middle. CDR3: CASSQTDYNEQFF. The DNA of the CDR3 is TGTGCCAGCAGCCAGACAGATTACAATGAGCAGTTCTTC.

This clone was observed many times. The J gene is TRBJ2-5, the V gene TRBV6-2 or TRBV6-3; 7 nucleotides line up with TRBD1. Trimming took 6 bases from V and 4 from J; bases not matched to a gene: 14. In germline, CDR1 is MNHEY, CDR2 SVGEGT. The CDR3 is made up of 16 amino acids. The CDR3 bases are TGTGCCAGCAGCCGCCCCGCGACAGGGAGAGGAGAGACCCAGTACTTC. As protein: CASSRPATGRGETQYF.

V usage is TRBV5-4 and J usage is TRBJ2-1, with 11 bases aligning to TRBD2. Germline CDR1 reads SGHNT; CDR2 reads YYREEE (reference sequence). The CDR3 sequence is 17 residues long. Trimming removed 3 bases from V and 2 bases from J; junction bases left unmatched: 7. The CDR3 sequence: CASSSLTTSGTYNEQFF. CDR3 nucleotides: TGTGCCAGCAGCTCCCTAACGACTAGCGGGACCTACAATGAGCAGTTCTTC.

V gene TRBV2 combines with J gene TRBJ2-7; D call uncertain. The CDR3 spans 13 residues. CDR1 and CDR2 (germline): SNHLY, FYNNEI. Trimming cost V 7 bases and J 1 base, with 11 bases left between them. This CDR3 is CASTPVWSYEQYF. Written as DNA, the CDR3 is TGTGCCAGCACTCCAGTCTGGTCCTACGAGCAGTACTTC.

This clone has a count of ten or more. A much larger clone differs from this one at a single base, so this may be a read error. In the same sample, other DNA sequences code for this CDR3. The rearrangement joins TRBV30 to TRBJ2-7; either TRBD1 or TRBD2 may supply D (6 bases each). This CDR3 is 14 amino acids long. Germline values: CDR1 GTSNPN, CDR2 SVGIG (reference sequence). The CDR3 reads CAWSVGIGGGERYF. In DNA, the CDR3 is TGTGCCTGGAGTGTAGGGATAGGGGGAGGCGAGCGGTACTTC.

This clone came up a few times. One junction end does not reproduce the germline sequence, and a read error may be involved. The gene calls are TRBV7-3 and TRBJ2-3; 9 nucleotides align to TRBD1. Germline V gene data show CDR1 as SGHTA and CDR2 as FQGTGA. The CDR3 covers 20 residues. CDR3 bases: TGTGCCAGGAGAGCGGCGTCTAAGGTACACCGGGACAGGGATTTAGATACGCAGTGTTTT. Protein: CARRAASKVHRDRDLDTQCF.

The V and J genes are TRBV25-1 and TRBJ1-5; tentatively, D is TRBD1 (6 bases). The V end was cut by 2 bases, the J end by 9 bases, with 14 bases between. The CDR3 covers 14 residues. Germline V gives CDR1 MGHDK, CDR2 SYGVNS. CDR3 loop: CASSEGQTFWPQHF. The CDR3, as DNA: TGTGCCAGCAGTGAAGGACAGACATTCTGGCCCCAGCATTTT.

The chain carries TRBV30 and TRBJ1-5; 7 nucleotides match TRBD1. Unmatched junction bases numbered 8, after V lost 3 bases and J lost 3 bases. The germline CDR1 and CDR2 sequences are GTSNPN and SVGIG (reference sequence). The CDR3 covers 15 residues. The CDR3 loop is CAWSLGDSNNQPQHF. The CDR3 coding sequence is TGTGCCTGGAGCCTCGGGGACAGTAACAATCAGCCCCAGCATTTT.

This clone was recorded at least ten times. V gene TRBV9 combines with J gene TRBJ1-2, with unresolved D. Germline V CDR1 and CDR2: SGDLS, YYNGEE. The length of the CDR3 is 15 residues. V lost 0 bases and J lost 4, with 13 bases in between. CDR3 DNA: TGTGCCAGCAGCGTAGAGGCCGATCCAGTCTATGGCTACACCTTC. It specifies CASSVEADPVYGYTF.

This clone came up many times. V gene TRBV6-1 combines with J gene TRBJ1-1; D may be TRBD1 (5 bases). V lost 2 bases and J lost 1, with 14 bases in between. CDR3 length equals 16 residues. The germline V gene has CDR1 MNHNS and CDR2 SASEGT. In DNA, the CDR3 is TGTGCCAGCAGTGAATTAATGGGACGCGGGAACACTGAAGCTTTCTTT. As protein: CASSELMGRGNTEAFF.

This clone appeared many times. A much larger clone lies one base from this, so it may be a read error. The CDR3 carries no conserved terminal phenylalanine or tryptophan, so it likely arises from a read error. The genes are TRBV4-3 and TRBJ1-1, with 7 bases lining up with TRBD1. The CDR3 extends over 15 amino acids. Germline assignment: CDR1 LGHNA and CDR2 YSLEER. V was pared by 0 bases and J by 1 base, with 2 bases of the junction left unmatched. CDR3 loop: CASSQDSGGNTEAFS. DNA for the CDR3: TGCGCCAGCAGCCAAGATTCAGGGGGGAACACTGAAGCTTTCTCT.

The sample holds many counts of this clone. V usage is TRBV11-2 and J usage is TRBJ2-7; D ambiguous. Trimming took 0 bases from V and 5 from J, leaving 11 bases between them. Germline V gene sequence: CDR1 SGHAT, CDR2 FQNNGV. This CDR3 contains 14 residues. The CDR3 here is CASSLERGLDEQYF. The CDR3 nucleotides are TGTGCCAGCAGCTTAGAACGCGGATTGGACGAGCAGTACTTC.

The chain employs TRBV11-3 and TRBJ2-2, with a weak D call TRBD2 (5 bases). Germline CDR1 SGHNT, CDR2 YENEEA. V dropped 7 bases and J dropped 6 bases, with 15 bases sitting between them. This CDR3 comprises 14 residues. This CDR3 reads CASISEVQSGELFF. In DNA form, the CDR3 reads TGTGCCAGCATCTCGGAGGTACAGTCCGGGGAGCTGTTTTTT.

This clone was counted at least ten times. The rearrangement uses TRBV5-4 and TRBJ1-2, with unresolved D. Deletions cut 0 bases from V and 5 bases from J, with 17 bases between. Germline assignment: CDR1 SGHNT and CDR2 YYREEE (reference sequence). The CDR3 sequence is 16 residues long. CDR3: CASSLGFAVGKYGYTF. Here the CDR3 DNA reads TGTGCCAGCAGCTTGGGGTTTGCGGTAGGGAAATATGGCTACACCTTC.

The chain recombines TRBV6-5 with TRBJ2-1; 11 bases match TRBD2. CDR3 length: 15 residues. Germline lookup yields CDR1 MNHEY and CDR2 SVGAGI. Trimming took 7 bases from V and 1 from J; bases not matched to a gene: 3. Here the CDR3 reads CASTWTSGSYNEQFF. CDR3 in DNA: TGTGCCAGCACTTGGACTAGCGGGTCCTACAATGAGCAGTTCTTC.

There are many counts of this clone. This chain uses TRBV11-1 with TRBJ1-1; the match to TRBD1 covers 7 bases. The junction had 6 bases not matched to a gene; V was cut back by 8 bases and J by 0 bases. CDR3 size: 14 residues. CDR1 and CDR2 (germline): SGHAT, FQDESV (reference sequence). Written as DNA, the CDR3 is TGTGCCAGCGGGGACAGATACATGAACACTGAAGCTTTCTTT. This sequence encodes CASGDRYMNTEAFF.

The gene calls are TRBV19 and TRBJ2-2, with D maybe TRBD1 (6 bases). The CDR3 sequence is 15 residues long. CDR1 is LNHDA and CDR2 is SQIVND in the germline V gene (reference sequence). Trimming pared 7 bases from V and 5 bases from J, leaving 17 bases between. CDR3 nucleotide sequence: TGTGCCAGTATCCCTCCTAGGGACAATACCGGGGAGCTGTTTTTT. Translation: CASIPPRDNTGELFF. Complete variable domain (other parts from reference TRBV19 and TRBJ2-2): DGGITQSPKYLFRKEGQNVTLSCEQNLNHDAMYWYRQDPGQGLRLIYYSQIVNDFQKGDIAEGYSVSREKKESFPLTVTSAQKNPTAFYLCASIPPRDNTGELFFGEGSRLTVL.

The sample holds many counts of this clone. This CDR3 reads CASSLQGQGNEKLFF. The CDR3 bases are TGCGCCAGCAGCCTTCAGGGACAGGGAAATGAAAAACTGTTTTTT. V gene TRBV5-1 combines with J gene TRBJ1-4; 9 bases are shared with TRBD1. CDR3 length: 15 residues. Germline values: CDR1 SGHRS, CDR2 YFSETQ. Losses at the gene ends were 4 bases for V and 5 bases for J; bases not matched to a gene: 6.